This TCR beta chain was captured in a study of blood T cell repertoires in COVID-19. The CDR3 runs 21 residues. CDR1 and CDR2 (germline): MGHRA, YSYEKL. Trimming cost V 3 bases and J 1 base; bases outside gene matches: 18. Clones were read by immunoSEQ multiplex PCR, and TCRdb kept only the in-frame ones, dropping some. Found here are around 310,000 clones, just under 90% of them singletons; the top ten hold over 8.5%. This TCR was sampled from a woman aged 30 to 39 who had recovered from COVID-19. The chain joins TRBV4-1 to TRBJ2-6; 7 positions match TRBD1. Sequencing input: PBMCs or T cells enriched from blood (not recorded which). The chain's CDR3 is CASSQGAWLGTDYSGANVLTF. The CDR3 nucleotides are TGCGCCAGCAGCCAGGGAGCCTGGTTGGGGACAGACTATTCTGGGGCCAACGTCCTGACTTTC.